This T cell receptor (beta chain) was observed in a study of blood T cell repertoires in COVID-19. In the authors' workflow: Using reference gene primer amplification, nucleated cell counts were estimated. Repertoires were generated with immunoSEQ multiplex PCR, while TCRdb's copy carries only in-frame clones and drops some. Clone size and V and J calls were adopted from that table, with D and trimming inferred from the DNA. The sample holds about 240,000 clones; about four fifths are singletons and the top ten take roughly 9.6%. CDR1 is MDHEN, CDR2 SYDVKM, per germline. The V and J ends lost 6 bases and 3 bases respectively, with 11 bases between them. The CDR3 spans 13 residues.

This chain links TRBV28 with TRBJ2-5; D is possibly TRBD2 (6 bases). This TCR was sampled from a woman older than 75 with acute or convalescent COVID-19. The sample taken for sequencing was peripheral blood. This CDR3 reads CASSGGYKETQYF. The CDR3 nucleotides are TGTGCCAGCAGCGGGGGTTACAAAGAGACCCAGTACTTC. Supplemented by reference TRBV28 and TRBJ2-5, the full variable domain reads DVKVTQSSRYLVKRTGEKVFLECVQDMDHENMFWYRQDPGLGLRLIYFSYDVKMKEKGDIPEGYSVSREKKERFSLILESASTNQTSMYLCASSGGYKETQYFGPGTRLLVL.